Included here is one T cell receptor (beta chain) sequence, with context. Antigen: not known. These data belong to a study of tissue T cells after allogeneic stem cell transplantation. In the study overall: Several lines of graft-versus-host disease therapy were given to all patients, all with gastrointestinal involvement.

Method: immunoSEQ multiplex PCR; TCRdb's copy keeps in-frame clones and lacks some. The table includes tens of thousands of clones, over 75% detected once. Overall study findings and caveats: Shared clones across patients were few; motif clustering revealed tissue-specific shared signatures. TCR repertoires tracked anatomic similarity, regardless of disease or transplant status. The study did not identify alloreactive or antigen-specific tissue TCRs, and some clones might be persisting host cells.

The CDR3 has 11 amino acids. With 4 bases removed from V and 1 base from J, the gap between germline ends came to 2 bases. The receptor's source is a woman between 18 and 55 years old who later had graft-versus-host disease after an allogeneic stem cell transplant. Sequenced material: blood, taken before transplantation. This rearrangement joins TRBV5-3 to TRBJ1-1; D not certain. TRBV5-3 is known as an ORF, though its function is uncertain. CDR3 nucleotides: TGTGCCAGAAGCCAGAACACTGAAGCTTTCTTT. This encodes CARSQNTEAFF.